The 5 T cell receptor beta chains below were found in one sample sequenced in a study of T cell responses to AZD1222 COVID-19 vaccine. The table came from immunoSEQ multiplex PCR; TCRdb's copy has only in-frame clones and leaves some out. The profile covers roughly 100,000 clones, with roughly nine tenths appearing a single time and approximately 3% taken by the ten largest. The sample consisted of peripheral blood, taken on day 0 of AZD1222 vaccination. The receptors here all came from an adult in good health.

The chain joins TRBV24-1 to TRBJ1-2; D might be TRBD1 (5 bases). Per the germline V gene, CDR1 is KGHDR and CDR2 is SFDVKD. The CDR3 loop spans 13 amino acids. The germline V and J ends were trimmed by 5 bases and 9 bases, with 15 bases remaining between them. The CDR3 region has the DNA TGTGCCACCAGTGCCTCTTCGAAGGGGAGCTACACCTTC. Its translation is CATSASSKGSYTF.

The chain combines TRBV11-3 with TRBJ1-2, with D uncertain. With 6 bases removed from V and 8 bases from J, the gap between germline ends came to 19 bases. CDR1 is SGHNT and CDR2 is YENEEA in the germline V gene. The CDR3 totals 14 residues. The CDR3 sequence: CASSLADPREGYTF. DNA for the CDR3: TGTGCCAGCAGTTTGGCCGACCCAAGAGAGGGCTACACCTTC.

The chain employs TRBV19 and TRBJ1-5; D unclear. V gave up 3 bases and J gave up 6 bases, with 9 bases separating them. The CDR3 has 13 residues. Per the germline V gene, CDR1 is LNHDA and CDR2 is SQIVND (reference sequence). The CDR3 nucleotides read TGTGCCAGTAGTATTTTTTTCAGTCAGCCCCAGCATTTT. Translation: CASSIFFSQPQHF. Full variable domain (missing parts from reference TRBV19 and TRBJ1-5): DGGITQSPKYLFRKEGQNVTLSCEQNLNHDAMYWYRQDPGQGLRLIYYSQIVNDFQKGDIAEGYSVSREKKESFPLTVTSAQKNPTAFYLCASSIFFSQPQHFGDGTRLSIL.

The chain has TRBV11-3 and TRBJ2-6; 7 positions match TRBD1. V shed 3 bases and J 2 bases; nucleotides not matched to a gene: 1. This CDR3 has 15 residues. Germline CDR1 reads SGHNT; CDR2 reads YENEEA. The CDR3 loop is CASSFRGPGANVLTF. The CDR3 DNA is TGTGCCAGCAGCTTTAGGGGGCCTGGGGCCAACGTCCTGACTTTC.

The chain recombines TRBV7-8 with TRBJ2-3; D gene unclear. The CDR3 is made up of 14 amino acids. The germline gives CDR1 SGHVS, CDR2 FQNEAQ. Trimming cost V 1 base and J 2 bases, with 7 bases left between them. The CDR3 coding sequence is TGTGCCAGCAGCTTAGTGGGTGACACAGATACGCAGTATTTT. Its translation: CASSLVGDTDTQYF.